These 10 T cell receptor beta chains share one sample of origin, sequenced in a study of shared clonotypes between healthy human individuals. The table came from immunoSEQ multiplex PCR; TCRdb's copy has only in-frame clones and leaves some out. The sample shows millions of clones, more than 80% of them seen only once. The sequencing sample was made of naive CD4+ T cells from PBMCs. Subset noted: CD45RA+ positively selected. These receptor sequences come from a man in his late teens or twenties in good health. Some clones in this sample may be carry-over from other donors' samples.

J is TRBJ2-7 and V is TRBV5-4; either TRBD1 or TRBD2 may fit D (5 bases each). Looked up from germline, CDR1 is SGHNT and CDR2 is YYREEE (reference sequence). The CDR3 extends over 14 amino acids. V dropped 1 base and J dropped 9 bases, with 17 bases sitting between them. The CDR3 spells CASSLYGSGRWQYF. The CDR3 DNA sequence: TGTGCCAGCAGCTTGTATGGGTCAGGGAGATGGCAGTACTTC.

This clone was seen just once. The V call is TRBV4-1, the J call TRBJ2-1, with D tentatively TRBD1 (5 bases). The CDR3 runs to 14 residues. The germline V and J ends were trimmed by 1 base and 6 bases, with 10 bases remaining between them. Germline V gene data show CDR1 as MGHRA and CDR2 as YSYEKL. The chain's CDR3 is CASSQVDRFNEQFF. CDR3 coding DNA: TGCGCCAGCAGCCAAGTAGACAGATTCAATGAGCAGTTCTTC.

V gene TRBV11-1 combines with J gene TRBJ1-2; 9 positions agree with TRBD1. V shed 5 bases and J 7 bases; nucleotides not matched to a gene: 5. The CDR3 loop spans 13 amino acids. Germline-derived CDR1 and CDR2 are SGHAT and FQDESV (reference sequence). CDR3 bases: TGTGCCAGCAGCACACAGGGGGCGGCTGGCTACACCTTC. It is translated as CASSTQGAAGYTF. The full variable domain, completed using reference TRBV11-1 and TRBJ1-2, is EAEVAQSPRYKITEKSQAVAFWCDPISGHATLYWYRQILGQGPELLVQFQDESVVDDSQLPKDRFSAERLKGVDSTLKIQPAELGDSAMYLCASSTQGAAGYTFGSGTRLTVV.

The chain couples TRBV18 to TRBJ2-7; tentatively, D is TRBD1 or TRBD2 (5 bases each). V was trimmed by 6 bases and J by 2 bases, leaving 20 bases between them. The CDR3 runs 16 residues. The germline V gene has CDR1 KGHSH and CDR2 LQKENI. This CDR3 is CASSEIRGPRAYEQYF. CDR3 sequence (DNA): TGTGCCAGCTCCGAAATCCGGGGACCTAGGGCCTACGAGCAGTACTTC.

V usage is TRBV27 and J usage is TRBJ2-7; 10 bases are shared with TRBD2. Losses at the gene ends were 0 bases for V and 2 bases for J; bases not matched to a gene: 4. The CDR3 sequence is 16 residues long. The V gene's germline CDR1 is MNHEY and CDR2 SMNVEV (reference sequence). The CDR3 sequence: CASSLSYSGRTYEQYF. The CDR3 bases are TGTGCCAGCAGTTTATCGTATAGCGGGAGGACCTACGAGCAGTACTTC.

This chain joins TRBV28 and TRBJ2-2, with TRBD2 as a possible D gene (6 bases). Germline assignment: CDR1 MDHEN and CDR2 SYDVKM. The V end lost 8 bases, the J end lost 4 bases, and 17 bases lay between the germline ends. The CDR3 extends over 15 amino acids. The CDR3 is CASDYRGGVTGELFF. CDR3 nucleotides: TGTGCCAGCGATTATCGGGGAGGAGTCACCGGGGAGCTGTTTTTT.

DNA for the CDR3: TGTGCCTGGAGTGTACGGGTAGGGACCTACGAGCAGTACTTC. Protein product: CAWSVRVGTYEQYF. The rearrangement joins TRBV30 to TRBJ2-7; no definite D call. Per germline, CDR1 GTSNPN and CDR2 SVGIG (reference sequence). Trimming shortened V by 0 bases and J by 2 bases, and 11 bases separated the two germline ends. The CDR3 is 14 amino acids.

This chain joins TRBV5-4 and TRBJ1-2, with a weak D call TRBD1 (6 bases). Trimming pared 4 bases from V and 1 base from J, leaving 14 bases between. The CDR3 runs 15 residues. CDR1 SGHNT and CDR2 YYREEE come from the germline V gene (reference sequence). Written as DNA, the CDR3 is TGTGCCAGCAGCCAAAAACAGGGTTTTAACTATGGCTACACCTTC. Translating gives CASSQKQGFNYGYTF.

The CDR3 reads CASSFGGRGLHEQFF. CDR3 DNA sequence: TGTGCCAGCAGTTTTGGCGGGAGGGGACTCCATGAGCAGTTCTTC. V is TRBV28 and J is TRBJ2-1; 9 positions agree with TRBD2. Looked up from germline, CDR1 is MDHEN and CDR2 is SYDVKM. The CDR3 is 15 amino acids. The V and J ends lost 3 bases and 8 bases, in that order; junction bases with no gene match: 8.

The gene calls are TRBV30 and TRBJ2-4, with TRBD1 matching over 7 bases. Per the germline V gene, CDR1 is GTSNPN and CDR2 is SVGIG (reference sequence). V shed 4 bases, J shed 0 bases, and the junction held 12 bases outside the gene matches. The CDR3 contains 17 residues. CDR3 DNA sequence: TGTGCCTGGATGGCCCGGTTGGCAGGGGGAGCCAAAAACATTCAGTACTTC. Its translation: CAWMARLAGGAKNIQYF.